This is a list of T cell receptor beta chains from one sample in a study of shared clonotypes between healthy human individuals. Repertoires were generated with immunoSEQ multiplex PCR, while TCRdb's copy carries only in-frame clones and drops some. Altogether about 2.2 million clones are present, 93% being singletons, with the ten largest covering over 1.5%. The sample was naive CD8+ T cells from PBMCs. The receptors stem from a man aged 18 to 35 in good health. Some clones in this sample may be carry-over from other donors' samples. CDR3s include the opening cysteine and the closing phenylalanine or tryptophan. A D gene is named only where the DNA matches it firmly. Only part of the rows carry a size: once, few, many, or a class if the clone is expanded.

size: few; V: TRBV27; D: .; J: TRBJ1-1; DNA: TGTGCCAGCCGTAAAGAAATGAACACTGAAGCTTTCTTT; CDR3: CASRKEMNTEAFF
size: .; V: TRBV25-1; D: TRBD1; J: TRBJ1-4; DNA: TGTGCCAGCAGCCACGACAGGGTGGGTGAAAAACTGTTTTTT; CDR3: CASSHDRVGEKLFF
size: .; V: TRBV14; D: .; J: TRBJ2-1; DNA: TGTGCCAGCAGCCAAGGCAGGAGACCCTACAATGAGCAGTTCTTC; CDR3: CASSQGRRPYNEQFF
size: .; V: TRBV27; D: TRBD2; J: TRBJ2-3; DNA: TGTGCCAGCAGGGCATGGGGGGGACTCACAGATACGCAGTATTTT; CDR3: CASRAWGGLTDTQYF
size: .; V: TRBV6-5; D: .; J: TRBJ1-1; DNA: TGTGCCAGCAGGCCGGCCGGGGACACTGAAGCTTTCTTT; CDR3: CASRPAGDTEAFF
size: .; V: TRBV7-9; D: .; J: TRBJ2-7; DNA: TGTGCCAGCAGCTTCGGGGTCCTCGACGAGCAGTACTTC; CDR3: CASSFGVLDEQYF
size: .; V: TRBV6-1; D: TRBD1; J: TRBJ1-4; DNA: TGTGCCAGCTTAAATGGACAGGACTCTAATGAAAAACTGTTTTTT; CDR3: CASLNGQDSNEKLFF
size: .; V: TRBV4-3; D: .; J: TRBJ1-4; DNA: TGCGCCAGCAGCCAAGACCGTAGTGAAAAACTGTTTTTT; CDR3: CASSQDRSEKLFF
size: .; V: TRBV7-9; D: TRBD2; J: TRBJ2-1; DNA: TGTGCCAGCATCCCCCTCTTGCGGGAGCGGGGCTCCTACAATGAGCAGTTCTTC; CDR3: CASIPLLRERGSYNEQFF
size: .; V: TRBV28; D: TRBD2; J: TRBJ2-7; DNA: TGTGCCAGCAGTTTTGCGACTAGCGGGAGAAGGCTCGACGAGCAGTACTTC; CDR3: CASSFATSGRRLDEQYF
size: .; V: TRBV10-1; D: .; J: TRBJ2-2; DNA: TGCGCCAGCAGTGAGACAGCACTCGGGGAGCTGTTTTTT; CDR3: CASSETALGELFF
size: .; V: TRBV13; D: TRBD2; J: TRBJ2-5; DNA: TGTGCCAGCAGCACCCGGACTAGCGGGAGTCTACAAGAGACCCAGTACTTC; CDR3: CASSTRTSGSLQETQYF
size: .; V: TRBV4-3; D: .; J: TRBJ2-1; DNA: TGCGCCAGCAGCCAAGATCCTTCAGAAACCTCCTACAATGAGCAGTTCTTC; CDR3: CASSQDPSETSYNEQFF
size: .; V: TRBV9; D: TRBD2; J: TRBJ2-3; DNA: TGTGCCAGCACGGAGGGGCTAGCGGGGTTATCGCAGTATTTT; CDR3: CASTEGLAGLSQYF
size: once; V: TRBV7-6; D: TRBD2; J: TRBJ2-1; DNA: TGTGCATCCAGCGGGGGTTACAATGAGCAGTTCTTC; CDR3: CASSGGYNEQFF
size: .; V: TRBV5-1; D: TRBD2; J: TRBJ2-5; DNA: TGCGCCAGCAGACTTGGGGGACTAGCGGGCTTGTACCAAGAGACCCAGTACTTC; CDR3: CASRLGGLAGLYQETQYF
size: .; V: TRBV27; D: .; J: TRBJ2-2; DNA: TGTGCCAGCAGTTTTGGTAAGGCCCAGCACAGGAACACCGGGGAGCTGTTTTTT; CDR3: CASSFGKAQHRNTGELFF
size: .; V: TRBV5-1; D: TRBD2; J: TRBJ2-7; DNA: TGCGCCAGCAGGCAACTAGCGGGAGGAATCTACGAGCAGTACTTC; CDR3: CASRQLAGGIYEQYF
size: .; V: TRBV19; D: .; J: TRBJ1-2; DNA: TGTGCCAGTAGTCCTGGCTTACAGGTCCTCTATGGCTACACCTTC; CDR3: CASSPGLQVLYGYTF
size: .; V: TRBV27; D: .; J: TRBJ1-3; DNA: TGTGCCAGCTCCCCCGGGGGTGGTGGAAACACCATATATTTT; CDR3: CASSPGGGGNTIYF
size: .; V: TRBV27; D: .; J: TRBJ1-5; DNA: TGTGCCAGCAGTTTAATGGCCCGGGGCCAGCCCCAGCATTTT; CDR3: CASSLMARGQPQHF
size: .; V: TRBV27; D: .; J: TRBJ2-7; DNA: TGTGCCAGCAGTTTATCAGGGGGACTGAGCTCCTACGAGCAGTACTTC; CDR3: CASSLSGGLSSYEQYF
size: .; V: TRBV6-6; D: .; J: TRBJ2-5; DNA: TGTGCCAGCAGTTACTCGATGTACGGTTCGGAGACCCAGTACTTC; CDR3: CASSYSMYGSETQYF
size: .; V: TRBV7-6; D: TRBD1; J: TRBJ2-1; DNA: TGTGCCAGCAGCTTCCGGAACGGACAGGGATACAATGAGCAGTTCTTC; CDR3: CASSFRNGQGYNEQFF
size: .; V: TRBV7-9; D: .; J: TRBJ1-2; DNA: TGTGCCAGCAGCTTTCCTGTTGAAGGCTACACCTTC; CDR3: CASSFPVEGYTF
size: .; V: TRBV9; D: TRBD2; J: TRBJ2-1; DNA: TGTGCCAGCAGCGTGCCGGGACTAGCGGGAGAGCTGGGGCCCTACAATGAGCAGTTCTTC; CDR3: CASSVPGLAGELGPYNEQFF
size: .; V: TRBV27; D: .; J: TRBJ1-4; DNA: TGTGCCAGCAGACCCGAAGGTAGTGAAAAACTGTTTTTT; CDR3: CASRPEGSEKLFF
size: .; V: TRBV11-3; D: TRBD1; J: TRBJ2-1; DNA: TGTGCCAGCAGTCCGGGACAGGGGGCTCGGAATGAGCAGTTCTTC; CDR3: CASSPGQGARNEQFF
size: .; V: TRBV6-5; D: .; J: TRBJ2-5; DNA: TGTGCCAGCAGCCCCCCGGGGGAAGAGACCCAGTACTTC; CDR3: CASSPPGEETQYF
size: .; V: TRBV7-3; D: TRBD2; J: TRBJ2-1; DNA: TGTGCCAGCAGCTTAATGGTAGCGGGAGTGGGGGATGAGCAGTTCTTC; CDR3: CASSLMVAGVGDEQFF
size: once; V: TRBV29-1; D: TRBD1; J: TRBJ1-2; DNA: TGCAGCGTCGTCGGGACAGGGTGGGGCTACACCTTC; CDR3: CSVVGTGWGYTF
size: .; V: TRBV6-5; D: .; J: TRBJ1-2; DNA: TGTGCCAGCAGTTACCGCGACTATGGCTACACCTTC; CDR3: CASSYRDYGYTF
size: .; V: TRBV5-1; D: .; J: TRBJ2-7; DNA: TGCGCCAGCAGCTTGCTTCCGGGACGGAGCTACGAGCAGTACTTC; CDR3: CASSLLPGRSYEQYF
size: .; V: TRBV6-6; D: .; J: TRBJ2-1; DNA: TGTGCCAGCAGTAAGACAGGGACTAGTGAGCAGTTCTTC; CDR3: CASSKTGTSEQFF
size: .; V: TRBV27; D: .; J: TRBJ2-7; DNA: TGTGCCAGCAGTTTATCTTTGGGCAAGCTGGCCTACGAGCAGTACTTC; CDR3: CASSLSLGKLAYEQYF
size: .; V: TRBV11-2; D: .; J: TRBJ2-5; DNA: TGTGCCAGCAGCTGGCAGGACGGCACAGGAGAGACCCAGTACTTC; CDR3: CASSWQDGTGETQYF
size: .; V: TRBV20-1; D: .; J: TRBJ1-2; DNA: TGCAGTGCTTCATATGGCTACACCTTC; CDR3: CSASYGYTF
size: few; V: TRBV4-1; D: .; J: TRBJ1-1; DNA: TGCGCCAGCAGCCAAGATCTGGGTCTGAACACTGAAGCTTTCTTT; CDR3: CASSQDLGLNTEAFF
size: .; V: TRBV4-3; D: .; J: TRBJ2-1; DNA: TGCGCCAGCAGCCTACAACTGACCCACCTACTGGGGAATGAGCAGTTCTTC; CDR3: CASSLQLTHLLGNEQFF
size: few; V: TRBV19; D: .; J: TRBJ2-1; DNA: TGTGCCAGTAGTATCTCGGGACTTGGGCGGAATGAGCAGTTCTTC; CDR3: CASSISGLGRNEQFF
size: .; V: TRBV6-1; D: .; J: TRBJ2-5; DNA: TGTGCCAGCAGTGACGGTGGGGGGCGAGAGACCCAGTACTTC; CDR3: CASSDGGGRETQYF
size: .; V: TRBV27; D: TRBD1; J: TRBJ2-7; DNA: TGTGCCAGCAGTTTGGGGACAGCCTACGGGCAGTACTTC; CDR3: CASSLGTAYGQYF
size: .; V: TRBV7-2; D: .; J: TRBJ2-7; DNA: TGTGCCAGCAGCTGGGGCTACGAGCAGTACTTC; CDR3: CASSWGYEQYF
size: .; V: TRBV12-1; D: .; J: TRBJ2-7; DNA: TGTGCCAGCAGCTTTGCACTAGCGGGAGTATGCTACGAGCAGTACTTC; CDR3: CASSFALAGVCYEQYF
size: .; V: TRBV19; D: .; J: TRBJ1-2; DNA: TGTGCCAGTAGTATATTAGCAGGGGACCGCTATGGCTACACCTTC; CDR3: CASSILAGDRYGYTF
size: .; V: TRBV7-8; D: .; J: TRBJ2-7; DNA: TGTGCCAGCAGCTTTGCCGAGACGCCATCCTACGAGCAGTACTTC; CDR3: CASSFAETPSYEQYF
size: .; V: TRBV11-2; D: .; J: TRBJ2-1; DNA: TGTGCCAGCAGCTCCCAGACAGCTTACAATGAGCAGTTCTTC; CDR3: CASSSQTAYNEQFF
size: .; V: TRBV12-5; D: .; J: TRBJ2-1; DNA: TGTGCTAGTGGTGACCTTCAATACCCGGGCTCCTACAATGAGCAGTTCTTC; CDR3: CASGDLQYPGSYNEQFF